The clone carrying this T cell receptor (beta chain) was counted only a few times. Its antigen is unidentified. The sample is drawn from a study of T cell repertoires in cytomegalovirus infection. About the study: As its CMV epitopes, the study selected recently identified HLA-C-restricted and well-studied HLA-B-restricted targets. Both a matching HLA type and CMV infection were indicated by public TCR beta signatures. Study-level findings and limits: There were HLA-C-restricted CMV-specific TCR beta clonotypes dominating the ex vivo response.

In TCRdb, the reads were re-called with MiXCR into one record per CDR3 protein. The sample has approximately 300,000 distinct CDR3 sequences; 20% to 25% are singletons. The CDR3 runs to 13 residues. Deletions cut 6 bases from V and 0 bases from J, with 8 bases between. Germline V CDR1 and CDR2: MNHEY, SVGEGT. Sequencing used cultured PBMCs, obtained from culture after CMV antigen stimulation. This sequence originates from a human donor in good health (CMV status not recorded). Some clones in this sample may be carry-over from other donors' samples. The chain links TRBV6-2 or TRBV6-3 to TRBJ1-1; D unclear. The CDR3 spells CASSRALNTEAFF. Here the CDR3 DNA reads TGTGCCAGCAGCCGAGCACTGAACACTGAAGCTTTCTTT.